This record covers a single T cell receptor (beta chain). This clone was observed a few times. It has no known antigen specificity. Within one base of it there is no much larger clone, and no base qualities were kept. This specimen belongs to a study of T cell responses to AZD1222 COVID-19 vaccine (dated by TCRdb to 2020 to 2023). Study-level background: AZD1222 recipients whose second dose came at about 4 weeks and those whose second dose came at about 12 weeks were combined into one group, since spike-specific TCR depth and breadth did not differ between the two schedules. Trial participants were enrolled by age into subgroups of 18-55, 56-69 and 70-plus years, and 148, 28 and 57 TCR-sequenced participants, respectively, were included in these subgroups. TCR sequencing covered 230 to 250 trial participants: roughly 200 given two doses of AZD1222 and some 25 given two doses of MenACWY control vaccine.

The CDR3 regions of human TCRbeta chains were analyzed by immunosequencing. Regarding the original processing steps: TCRs in the repertoires were matched against a reference library of SARS-CoV-2-specific TCRs that had been generated with the MIRA antigen-specificity platform. Breadth was defined as the fraction of unique TCRs that were SARS-CoV-2-associated. Depth was defined as the fraction of total T cells that were SARS-CoV-2-associated. Each spike-specific TCR was assigned to its reactive spike region and to a CD4 or CD8 class using the MIRA data. Log10-transformed breadth and depth values were compared by one-way ANOVA with Sidak's multiple comparisons tests. TCRdb stores this immuneACCESS table with in-frame sequences only. Part of the clones is absent; in the studies checked, under half of the shortfall reflects unresolved V genes, and no reason is known for the rest. V, J and clone size are taken as reported in that table, and D and trimming were inferred from the DNA itself. The sample yields approximately 100,000 clones; approximately 88% were counted once. Clones ranked in the top ten supply 16% of the sample.

Broader findings and caveats from the paper: After two AZD1222 doses, both the breadth and the depth of spike-specific TCRs were significantly higher than at day 0 and than in MenACWY recipients. Epitopes outside the regions mutated in the B.1.351 and B.1.1.7 variants were reportedly recognized by nearly half of the unique spike-specific TCRs. Conclusions about previously exposed vaccinees were limited because only five to seven AZD1222 recipients were SARS-CoV-2 seropositive at baseline. The 56-69-year group was small, and its depth increase did not reach significance, likely because of low power. Participants were mostly white British and included more females than males, and it was suggested by the authors that clonal diversity may have been underestimated. The vaccine-associated CD4 TCRs covered the entire spike protein, and the dominant responses fell in regions 160-218 and 743-854. No day 14 peak-response samples were available, so repertoires were characterized only after the peak T cell response.

The intended sense of this specimen's time point label: baseline before first vaccination. Samples from vaccinated people were obtained from the UK trials COV001 and COV002, which included a single-blind randomized controlled phase 2/3 trial of AZD1222 (ChAdOx1 nCoV-19) in healthy adults. Trial participant PBMC samples were collected at day 0 and day 28 after the second dose for TCRbeta chain sequencing. Deletion took 5 bases off V and 5 bases off J, with a span of 10 bases between the germline ends. CDR1 MNHEY and CDR2 SMNVEV are derived from the germline V gene (reference sequence). From the cysteine through the phenylalanine, the CDR3 covers 13 amino acids. Only CDR3 DNA is held: 39 bases, read in frame from base 1.

Recombination connected TRBV27 to TRBJ2-1; the D gene remains uncertain. This receptor was obtained from an adult in good health. Sequenced here: peripheral blood, sampled on day 0 of AZD1222 vaccination. CDR3 reads: CASSPDNDNEQFF. The DNA sequence follows: TGTGCCAGCAGTCCCGACAACGACAATGAGCAGTTCTTC.